This T cell receptor beta chain stems from a study of blood T cell repertoires in COVID-19. Whole-study context: The study drew acute and convalescent COVID-19 samples from the United States, Italy and Spain. Nucleic acid was either cDNA or gDNA, and it came from T cells, B-cell-depleted T cells, or PBMCs.

In the original processing: Estimated nucleated cell counts came from reference gene primer amplification. Sequenced by immunoSEQ multiplex PCR; TCRdb stores in-frame clones only, minus some. The DNA was the basis for D and trimming; V, J and clone size are from that table. The sample shows 340,000 or so clones, 80% to 90% of them seen only once. V dropped 12 bases and J dropped 1 base, with 11 bases sitting between them. The CDR3 covers 12 residues. CDR1 KGHDR and CDR2 SFDVKD come from the germline V gene. This clone was counted only a few times. The receptor was isolated from a man aged 25 to 45 with active or convalescent COVID-19. Specimen: peripheral blood. The chain joins TRBV24-1 to TRBJ1-1, with a tentative D call TRBD1 (6 bases). The CDR3 DNA follows: TGTGCCTCACAGGGATCGAACACTGAAGCTTTCTTT. Encoded protein: CASQGSNTEAFF.